These 16 T cell receptor beta chains originate from one sample sequenced in a study of CD8 T cells in ankylosing spondylitis. Study-wide results and limits: About 8 highly homologous variants made up a TCR beta motif, and this motif appeared characteristic of ankylosing spondylitis blood.

Their recognized antigens are unknown. MiXCR, applied by TCRdb to the 5' RACE reads, yields one record per CDR3 protein. Of about 510,000 distinct CDR3 sequences in the sample, 5.3% are singletons; the top ten hold around 3.4%. The sample comprised blood, either unsorted or a sorted T cell fraction (not recorded which). The source of these receptors is a male donor with ankylosing spondylitis.

The chain employs TRBV7-6 and TRBJ1-6; D unclear. V lost 5 bases and J lost 0, with 8 bases in between. CDR1 SGHVS and CDR2 FNYEAQ come from the germline V gene. The CDR3 sequence is 15 residues long. Here the CDR3 reads CASSPLSSYNSPLHF. CDR3 nucleotides: TGTGCCAGCAGCCCGTTAAGCTCCTATAATTCACCCCTCCACTTT.

This clonotype has a handful of counts. V is TRBV18 and J is TRBJ2-7, with D possibly TRBD2 on 6 matching bases. The CDR3 extends over 12 amino acids. Trimming pared 4 bases from V and 7 bases from J, leaving 11 bases between. The V gene's germline CDR1 is KGHSH and CDR2 LQKENI. The CDR3 nucleotides are TGTGCCAGCTCACAACGGGACTCAGAGCAGTACTTC. This gives the protein CASSQRDSEQYF.

This clonotype has a count of ten or more. The J gene is TRBJ1-2, the V gene TRBV29-1, with TRBD1 matching 11 bases. V lost 7 bases and J lost 6; bases outside the gene matches: 13. CDR3 length: 15 residues. Germline loops: CDR1 SQVTM, CDR2 ANQGSEA. CDR3 sequence reads: CSANHGGQGVHGYTF. The DNA of the CDR3 is TGCAGCGCAAATCACGGGGGACAGGGGGTTCATGGCTACACCTTC.

The V and J genes are TRBV6-2 or TRBV6-3 and TRBJ2-6, with no clear D. The CDR3 has 17 residues. CDR1 MNHEY and CDR2 SVGEGT come from the germline V gene. Trimming cost V 2 bases and J 4 bases, with 15 bases left between them. The CDR3 sequence is CASSYVATSAGANVLTF. In DNA, the CDR3 is TGTGCCAGCAGTTACGTGGCAACCTCGGCGGGGGCCAACGTCCTGACTTTC.

The chain couples TRBV9 to TRBJ2-7; tentative D call: TRBD1 (5 bases). V was cut by 0 bases and J by 6 bases, with 13 bases left in between. The CDR3 loop spans 14 amino acids. Germline-derived CDR1 and CDR2 are SGDLS and YYNGEE. The CDR3 is CASSVGARAVEQYF. CDR3 sequence (DNA): TGTGCCAGCAGCGTAGGGGCCAGGGCGGTCGAGCAGTACTTC.

Turning to this clonotype: This may come from a read error, since a much larger clone is one base off. J is TRBJ1-6 and V is TRBV28; D is possibly TRBD1 (5 bases). V lost 10 bases to trimming and J lost 2 bases, with 12 bases between them. Germline values: CDR1 MDHEN, CDR2 SYDVKM. This CDR3 has 14 amino acids. The CDR3 nucleotides are TGTGCCACCAAGGGGAGCACCTATAATTCACCCCTCCACTTT. This gives the protein CATKGSTYNSPLHF. The variable domain in full, completed from reference TRBV28 and TRBJ1-6, reads DVKVTQSSRYLVKRTGEKVFLECVQDMDHENMFWYRQDPGLGLRLIYFSYDVKMKEKGDIPEGYSVSREKKERFSLILESASTNQTSMYLCATKGSTYNSPLHFGNGTRLTVT.

This clonotype has ten or more counts. J is TRBJ2-7 and V is TRBV4-3, with a weak D call TRBD2 (6 bases). CDR1 and CDR2 from the germline V gene are LGHNA and YSLEER. V gave up 0 bases and J gave up 12 bases, with 15 bases separating them. This CDR3 contains 13 residues. In nucleotides, the CDR3 is TGCGCCAGCAGCCAAGAATTGAGGGCGGGGTTGTACTTC. Translation: CASSQELRAGLYF.

This clonotype was picked up many times. The V gene is TRBV20-1, the J gene TRBJ1-4; TRBD1 is a possible D gene (5 bases). Trimming removed 6 bases from V and 0 bases from J, with 11 bases in between. This CDR3 is built from 14 residues. The germline gives CDR1 DFQATT, CDR2 SNEGSKA (reference sequence). Here the CDR3 reads CSALTAPTNEKLFF. The CDR3 nucleotides are TGCAGTGCCCTGACAGCTCCAACTAATGAAAAACTGTTTTTT.

This clonotype was observed at least ten times. This chain links TRBV5-1 with TRBJ2-7, with 10 bases matching TRBD2. Germline assignment: CDR1 SGHRS and CDR2 YFSETQ. With V trimmed by 2 bases and J by 4 bases, 3 bases remained unmatched. This CDR3 is built from 14 residues. The CDR3 sequence: CASSLGTSVYEQYF. CDR3 in DNA: TGCGCCAGCAGCTTAGGGACTAGCGTATACGAGCAGTACTTC. Looking up the rest from reference TRBV5-1 and TRBJ2-7 gives the full variable domain: KAGVTQTPRYLIKTRGQQVTLSCSPISGHRSVSWYQQTPGQGLQFLFEYFSETQRNKGNFPGRFSGRQFSNSRSEMNVSTLELGDSALYLCASSLGTSVYEQYFGPGTRLTVT.

The sample holds a few counts of this clonotype. This rearrangement joins TRBV11-2 to TRBJ2-1, with 8 bases matching TRBD2. Trimming took 2 bases from V and 3 from J; bases not matched to a gene: 3. CDR1 is SGHAT, CDR2 FQNNGV, per germline. The CDR3 loop spans 15 amino acids. The CDR3 region is CASSLKRGSYNEQFF. The CDR3 bases are TGTGCCAGCAGCTTAAAGCGGGGGAGCTACAATGAGCAGTTCTTC. The full variable domain, completed using reference TRBV11-2 and TRBJ2-1, is EAGVAQSPRYKIIEKRQSVAFWCNPISGHATLYWYQQILGQGPKLLIQFQNNGVVDDSQLPKDRFSAERLKGVDSTLKIQPAKLEDSAVYLCASSLKRGSYNEQFFGPGTRLTVL.

The chain uses TRBV7-9 and TRBJ2-6; D call uncertain. This CDR3 comprises 13 residues. V was trimmed by 8 bases and J by 6 bases, leaving 11 bases between them. Germline V CDR1 and CDR2: SEHNR, FQNEAQ (reference sequence). The CDR3 DNA sequence: TGTGCCAGCGGCGGTTCCGCGGCCAACGTCCTGACTTTC. Its protein product is CASGGSAANVLTF.

This clonotype was picked up many times. Relative to the germline gene, one junction end is altered; a read error may explain this. The DNA for the CDR3 is TGCAGTGCCAGAGGCGGCTTGAACACTGAAGCTTTCTTT. Amino acid sequence: CSARGGLNTEAFF. The V and J genes are TRBV20-1 and TRBJ1-1; D not resolved. The CDR3 loop spans 13 amino acids. In germline, CDR1 is DFQATT, CDR2 SNEGSKA (reference sequence).

This clonotype was detected ten times or more. The CDR3 DNA sequence: TGCAGCGTTGAAGATCTTGGGGAGAGCTATGGCTACACCTTC. Protein: CSVEDLGESYGYTF. The chain uses TRBV29-1 and TRBJ1-2; no firm D call. V gave up 0 bases and J gave up 4 bases, with 12 bases separating them. Germline CDR1 SQVTM, CDR2 ANQGSEA. The CDR3 contains 14 residues. Combining the CDR3 with reference TRBV29-1 and TRBJ1-2 gives the whole variable domain SAVISQKPSRDICQRGTSLTIQCQVDSQVTMMFWYRQQPGQSLTLIATANQGSEATYESGFVIDKFPISRPNLTFSTLTVSNMSPEDSSIYLCSVEDLGESYGYTFGSGTRLTVV.

This clonotype has at least ten counts. This chain uses TRBV12-3 or TRBV12-4 with TRBJ2-1; 8 nucleotides agree with TRBD2. CDR3 length: 15 residues. V was clipped by 7 bases and J by 0 bases; unmatched bases: 5. The CDR3 protein is CASTREAPSYNEQFF. The CDR3 nucleotides are TGTGCCAGCACGCGGGAGGCTCCCTCCTACAATGAGCAGTTCTTC.

This chain links TRBV29-1 with TRBJ2-3, with 11 bases lining up with TRBD2. This CDR3 is built from 16 residues. The V segment lost 7 bases and the J segment 4 bases; nucleotides outside the gene matches: 13. Germline CDR1 SQVTM, CDR2 ANQGSEA. The CDR3 DNA is TGCAGCGCGCCGGCCTCTAGCGGGAGGTTTGCAGATACGCAGTATTTT. It translates to CSAPASSGRFADTQYF.

This clonotype was found many times. The V call is TRBV28, the J call TRBJ1-5; D call uncertain. The CDR3 is made up of 15 amino acids. V was pared by 6 bases and J by 7 bases, with 19 bases between. The germline V gene has CDR1 MDHEN and CDR2 SYDVKM. The CDR3 DNA sequence: TGTGCCAGCAGGAACTCAGGAGGGCTAGGACAGCCCCAGCATTTT. This encodes CASRNSGGLGQPQHF.